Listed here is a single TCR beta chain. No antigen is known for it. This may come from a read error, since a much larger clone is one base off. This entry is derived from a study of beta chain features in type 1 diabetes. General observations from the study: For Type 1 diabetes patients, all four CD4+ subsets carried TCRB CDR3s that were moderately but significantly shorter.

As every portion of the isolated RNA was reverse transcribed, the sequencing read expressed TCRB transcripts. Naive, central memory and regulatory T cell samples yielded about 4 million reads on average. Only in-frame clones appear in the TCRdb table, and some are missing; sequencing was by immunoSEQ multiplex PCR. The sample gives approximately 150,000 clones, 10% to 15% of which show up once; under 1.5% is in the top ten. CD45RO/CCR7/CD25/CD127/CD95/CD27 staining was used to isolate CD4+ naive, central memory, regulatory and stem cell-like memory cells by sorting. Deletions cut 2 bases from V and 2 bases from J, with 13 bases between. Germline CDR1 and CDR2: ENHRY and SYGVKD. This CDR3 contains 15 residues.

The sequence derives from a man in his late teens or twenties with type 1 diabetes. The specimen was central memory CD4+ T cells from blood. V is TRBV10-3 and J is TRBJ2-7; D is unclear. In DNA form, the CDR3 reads TGTGCCATCAGTGAGGCCGGGCGGTCCGCCTACGAGCAGTACTTC. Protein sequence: CAISEAGRSAYEQYF.